This note documents a single T cell receptor beta chain sequence. This specimen comes from a study of blood T cell repertoires in COVID-19. The method was immunoSEQ multiplex PCR; TCRdb's version includes in-frame clones alone and lacks a portion of them. There are 90,000 to 130,000 clones in the sample; around 83% occur only once, and roughly 4.1% lies in the top ten. Germline V gives CDR1 MNHEY, CDR2 SVGAGI. The CDR3 is 14 residues long. With 4 bases clipped from V and 3 bases from J, the junction kept 3 bases outside the gene matches. This chain links TRBV6-5 with TRBJ1-2; 9 bases map to TRBD1. This clonotype was obtained from a woman between 70 and 85 years old with acute or convalescent COVID-19. Sequencing was performed on peripheral blood. The CDR3 here is CASSFTGGHYGYTF. The CDR3, as DNA: TGTGCCAGCAGTTTTACAGGGGGCCACTATGGCTACACCTTC.